A single sample gave rise to the 10 T cell receptor beta chains below, sequenced in a study of cytotoxic CD8 clonotypes in ibrutinib-treated CLL listed by TCRdb under 2021. Library construction relied on the immunoSEQ multiplex PCR assay. In TCRdb, the immuneACCESS table is reduced to in-frame sequences with V and J assigned. These tables do not hold every clone; where another copy was compared, an unresolved V gene accounts for under half, and the others remain unexplained. The sample includes about 84,000 clones, with approximately 86% observed a single time. The ten most abundant clones make up more than 5% of the sample. The sample was PBMCs, taken before ibrutinib treatment. The source is a human donor with chronic lymphocytic leukemia.

This clone occurred once. The J gene is TRBJ2-2, the V gene TRBV5-4; TRBD1 matches at 7 bases. V shed 1 base, J shed 5 bases, and the junction held 8 bases outside the gene matches. Germline V lookup: CDR1 SGHNT, CDR2 YYREEE (reference sequence). There are 16 residues in the CDR3. The CDR3 is CASSLTSGQNTGELFF. The DNA for the CDR3 is TGTGCCAGCAGCTTGACATCGGGACAGAATACCGGGGAGCTGTTTTTT.

This clone was observed once. The chain has TRBV6-5 and TRBJ2-2; D is possibly TRBD1 (5 bases). Germline V gene lookup returns CDR1 MNHEY and CDR2 SVGAGI. The CDR3 consists of 15 residues. Trimming left V 2 bases short and J 6 bases short, with 13 bases between. CDR3 loop: CASSYGAGGSGELFF. In DNA, the CDR3 is TGTGCCAGCAGTTACGGGGCAGGTGGCTCCGGGGAGCTGTTTTTT.

The rearrangement joins TRBV2 to TRBJ2-2, with 7 bases lining up with TRBD2. Germline V lookup: CDR1 SNHLY, CDR2 FYNNEI. The length of the CDR3 is 15 residues. V was pared by 5 bases and J by 1 base, with 4 bases of the junction left unmatched. CDR3 residues: CASSRTRQNTGELFF. CDR3 bases: TGTGCCAGCAGTCGGACTAGGCAGAACACCGGGGAGCTGTTTTTT.

The chain is built from TRBV7-2 and TRBJ1-2; a weak D match, TRBD1 (5 bases). Trimming stripped 6 bases from V and 3 bases from J, with 23 bases between. The CDR3 spans 17 residues. The germline gives CDR1 SGHTA, CDR2 FQGNSA. DNA of the CDR3: TGTGCCAGCAGTCCCGCGCAGGGAGCGCTTTTGGACTATGGCTACACCTTC. Amino acid sequence: CASSPAQGALLDYGYTF.

This chain links TRBV29-1 with TRBJ2-5, with D uncertain. V lost 5 bases, J lost 4 bases, and 14 bases lay in between. Germline V gene data show CDR1 as SQVTM and CDR2 as ANQGSEA. This CDR3 spans 13 amino acids. CDR3 protein: CSVLISGSETQYF. DNA of the CDR3: TGCAGCGTTCTTATCTCCGGGTCAGAGACCCAGTACTTC.

The chain couples TRBV6-5 to TRBJ1-2, with D possibly matching TRBD1 (5 bases). The length of the CDR3 is 15 residues. Trimming took off 5 bases at V and 4 bases at J, with 17 bases between the two ends. In germline, CDR1 is MNHEY, CDR2 SVGAGI. Here the CDR3 reads CASSRNQGFGYGYTF. CDR3 bases: TGTGCCAGCAGTCGAAATCAGGGTTTTGGCTATGGCTACACCTTC.

The chain employs TRBV18 and TRBJ2-4; the D call may be TRBD1 or TRBD2 (5 bases each). This CDR3 is 15 amino acids long. Germline V CDR1 and CDR2: KGHSH, LQKENI. V was cut by 2 bases and J by 1 base, with 9 bases left in between. CDR3 sequence reads: CASSPIGAAKNIQYF. In DNA form, the CDR3 reads TGTGCCAGCTCACCAATCGGGGCGGCCAAAAACATTCAGTACTTC.

This clone has a single count. The chain uses TRBV6-1 and TRBJ1-5; D remains unclear. The ends were cut back, 8 bases at V and 7 bases at J, with 15 bases in the middle. This CDR3 contains 13 residues. Germline CDR1 MNHNS, CDR2 SASEGT. CDR3 nucleotides: TGTGCCAGCGTTAAACAAGGGAACCAGCCCCAGCATTTT. The encoded protein is CASVKQGNQPQHF.

The V call is TRBV19, the J call TRBJ2-7, with 8 bases fitting TRBD1. Germline V gene sequence: CDR1 LNHDA, CDR2 SQIVND (reference sequence). V lost 2 bases, J lost 0 bases, and 3 bases stayed unmatched. This CDR3 is 15 amino acids long. CDR3 bases: TGTGCCAGTAGTATAAAAACAGGGGGCTCCTACGAGCAGTACTTC. Translation: CASSIKTGGSYEQYF.

The rearrangement joins TRBV28 to TRBJ2-2; 11 positions match TRBD2. V trimming: 6 bases; J trimming: 5 bases; junction bases outside the gene matches: 8. The CDR3 spans 16 residues. Germline V gene lookup returns CDR1 MDHEN and CDR2 SYDVKM. The CDR3 coding sequence is TGTGCCAGCAGGATTACTAGCGGGAGTTTTACCGGGGAGCTGTTTTTT. Residues: CASRITSGSFTGELFF.